This entry lists 20 T cell receptor beta chains sequenced from one sample in a study of Graves' ophthalmopathy and Graves' hyperthyroidism. CDR3 regions of TCR beta were amplified from RNA transcripts. RT-PCR with HTBI primers came first, then second-round multiplex PCR. MiXCR, run by TCRdb on the multiplex PCR reads, gives a single entry per CDR3 protein. In the table there are almost 750,000 distinct CDR3 sequences, around 40% of which are singletons. The sequencing input was peripheral blood. These receptors were obtained from an adult man with Graves' ophthalmopathy.

With respect to this clonotype: This clone may be a read error of a much larger clone one base away. This chain links TRBV2 with TRBJ2-7; TRBD1 is a possible D gene (6 bases). Trimming took off 3 bases at V and 6 bases at J, with 12 bases between the two ends. The CDR3 loop spans 13 amino acids. The V gene's germline CDR1 is SNHLY and CDR2 FYNNEI. The CDR3 nucleotides read TGTGCCAGCAGTGAGTCCCGGACAGTCGAGCAGTACTTC. It yields the protein CASSESRTVEQYF.

Notes on this clonotype: At one boundary the junction diverges from the germline segment, which might be a read error. The chain links TRBV10-3 to TRBJ1-3, with a possible D match to TRBD1 (5 bases). Per germline, CDR1 ENHRY and CDR2 SYGVKD. The CDR3 totals 13 residues. The CDR3 DNA reads TGTGCCAGCAGTTCCTGGGGGGATAACACCATATATTTT. Translating gives CASSSWGDNTIYF.

Concerning this clonotype: A read error may be the cause here, since a much bigger clone is one base away. The V call is TRBV15, the J call TRBJ2-5; no firm D call. V was pared by 0 bases and J by 0 bases, with 8 bases between. Per germline, CDR1 LNHNV and CDR2 YYDKDF (reference sequence). CDR3 length: 15 amino acids. The CDR3 region is CATSRETAHQETQYF. The CDR3 coding sequence is TGTGCCACCAGCAGAGAAACGGCCCACCAAGAGACCCAGTACTTC.

This clonotype was counted only a few times. The V call is TRBV5-4, the J call TRBJ1-2; 10 nucleotides align to TRBD1. The germline V gene has CDR1 SGHNT and CDR2 YYREEE (reference sequence). This CDR3 region has 14 residues. V trimming: 2 bases; J trimming: 6 bases; junction bases outside the gene matches: 4. Here the CDR3 reads CASSFDRGLDGYTF. The CDR3 DNA sequence: TGTGCCAGCAGCTTTGACAGGGGGCTGGATGGCTACACCTTC.

This clonotype has just a few counts. The genes are TRBV19 and TRBJ2-7; TRBD2 matches 7 bases. This CDR3 has 15 amino acids. V lost 7 bases and J lost 3; bases outside the gene matches: 12. Germline CDR1 is LNHDA and CDR2 is SQIVND (reference sequence). The CDR3 loop reads CASMRSYGTNYEQYF. The DNA of the CDR3 is TGTGCCAGTATGCGGAGTTACGGGACTAACTACGAGCAGTACTTC.

This clonotype was detected many times. V usage is TRBV5-1 and J usage is TRBJ1-6; a weak D match, TRBD1 (5 bases). CDR1 and CDR2 from the germline V gene are SGHRS and YFSETQ. V shed 1 base and J shed 7 bases, with 9 bases lying between them. There are 14 residues in the CDR3. CDR3 protein: CASSLSSGNSPLHF. The CDR3 DNA reads TGCGCCAGCAGCTTGTCTTCAGGGAATTCACCCCTCCACTTT.

This clonotype has more than one count but fewer than ten. The CDR3 DNA reads TGTGCCAGTAGTACCCGACAGATTGAAGCTTTCTTT. It encodes CASSTRQIEAFF. The chain carries TRBV19 and TRBJ1-1, with D tentatively TRBD1 (5 bases). Germline CDR1 LNHDA, CDR2 SQIVND (reference sequence). The CDR3 is 12 amino acids. The V end lost 4 bases, the J end lost 7 bases, and 10 bases lay between the germline ends.

The chain recombines TRBV10-3 with TRBJ2-7, with unresolved D. The germline V gene encodes CDR1 ENHRY and CDR2 SYGVKD. This CDR3 has 14 amino acids. The germline V and J ends were trimmed by 0 bases and 5 bases, with 11 bases remaining between them. The CDR3 sequence: CAISESRSRDEQYF. In nucleotides, the CDR3 is TGTGCCATCAGTGAGTCCCGGAGTCGGGACGAGCAGTACTTC.

The chain joins TRBV9 to TRBJ1-5; the D is unclear. The CDR3 consists of 14 residues. The germline gives CDR1 SGDLS, CDR2 YYNGEE. The V and J ends lost 4 bases and 4 bases respectively, with 12 bases between them. In DNA, the CDR3 is TGTGCCAGCAGCCTAAAACAGATAAATCAGCCCCAGCATTTT. Protein product: CASSLKQINQPQHF.

This clonotype appeared many times. This chain links TRBV7-9 with TRBJ1-6; D not resolved. The V gene lost 5 bases and the J gene lost 7 bases, with 15 bases spanning the gap. This CDR3 is built from 15 residues. The germline CDR1 and CDR2 sequences are SEHNR and FQNEAQ (reference sequence). CDR3 in DNA: TGTGCCAGCAGCCTTGTATCGGGTCAGAATTCACCCCTCCACTTT. Encoded protein: CASSLVSGQNSPLHF.

V and J are TRBV7-9 and TRBJ2-5, with 10 bases that match TRBD1. Germline V CDR1 and CDR2: SEHNR, FQNEAQ (reference sequence). V dropped 6 bases and J dropped 1; count of bases not matched to a gene: 8. The CDR3 is 16 amino acids. The CDR3 is CASRSRQGAGQETQYF. CDR3 sequence (DNA): TGTGCCAGCAGATCACGACAGGGGGCCGGCCAAGAGACCCAGTACTTC.

This clonotype has only a few counts. The V gene is TRBV7-8, the J gene TRBJ1-2, with D possibly TRBD1 on 6 matching bases. The CDR3 covers 17 residues. Trimming took off 1 base at V and 8 bases at J, with 23 bases between the two ends. The germline CDR1 and CDR2 sequences are SGHVS and FQNEAQ. The CDR3 here is CASSLDGGGWGARGYTF. Here the CDR3 DNA reads TGTGCCAGCAGCTTAGACGGGGGCGGGTGGGGGGCGCGCGGCTACACCTTC.

The genes are TRBV20-1 and TRBJ2-7, with D possibly called TRBD1 or TRBD2 (5 bases each). CDR1 and CDR2 from the germline V gene are DFQATT and SNEGSKA (reference sequence). The CDR3 length is 10 residues. Trimming removed 6 bases from V and 7 bases from J, with 10 bases in between. CDR3 in amino acids: CSALGREQYF. CDR3 coding DNA: TGCAGTGCCTTGGGACGGGAGCAGTACTTC.

The rearrangement joins TRBV7-6 to TRBJ1-1; 7 bases fit TRBD1. The germline gives CDR1 SGHVS, CDR2 FNYEAQ. V trimming: 2 bases; J trimming: 6 bases; junction bases outside the gene matches: 6. CDR3 length equals 14 residues. The DNA for the CDR3 is TGTGCCAGCAGCTTAACGGGAGGGGGCCCTGAAGCTTTCTTT. This gives the protein CASSLTGGGPEAFF.

This clonotype showed up just a few times. A read error may produce the germline difference seen at one junction end. The chain recombines TRBV10-3 with TRBJ1-4, with D possibly matching TRBD1 (5 bases). CDR1 is ENHRY and CDR2 is SYGVKD in the germline V gene. The CDR3 length is 15 residues. The CDR3 is CASSEVQGTNEKLFF. In DNA form, the CDR3 reads TGTGCCAGCAGTGAAGTGCAAGGGACGAATGAAAAACTGTTTTTT.

This clonotype was counted a few times. In DNA, the CDR3 is TGTGCCAGCAGCCGCATCGCTAGCGACGCGAACACCGGGGAGCTGTTTTTT. Protein sequence: CASSRIASDANTGELFF. The J gene is TRBJ2-2, the V gene TRBV25-1; possible D gene TRBD2, 6 bases. Germline values: CDR1 MGHDK, CDR2 SYGVNS. Between the trimmed V and J ends, which lost 6 bases and 0 bases, there was a span of 17 bases. The CDR3 extends over 17 amino acids. The full variable domain, completed using reference TRBV25-1 and TRBJ2-2, is EADIYQTPRYLVIGTGKKITLECSQTMGHDKMYWYQQDPGMELHLIHYSYGVNSTEKGDLSSESTVSRIRTEHFPLTLESARPSHTSQYLCASSRIASDANTGELFFGEGSRLTVL.

The gene calls are TRBV18 and TRBJ2-2, with unresolved D. Germline values: CDR1 KGHSH, CDR2 LQKENI. The germline V and J ends were trimmed by 7 bases and 4 bases, with 13 bases remaining between them. The CDR3 contains 14 residues. The CDR3 loop reads CASLSGWTTGELFF. As DNA, the CDR3 is TGTGCCAGCTTGAGTGGGTGGACCACCGGGGAGCTGTTTTTT. The full variable domain, rest sourced from reference TRBV18 and TRBJ2-2, is NAGVMQNPRHLVRRRGQEARLRCSPMKGHSHVYWYRQLPEEGLKFMVYLQKENIIDESGMPKERFSAEFPKEGPSILRIQQVVRGDSAAYFCASLSGWTTGELFFGEGSRLTVL.

Details on this clonotype: The germline gene is not matched at one end of the junction; a read error may be the cause. J is TRBJ2-5 and V is TRBV5-1, with TRBD2 as a possible D gene (6 bases). The germline V gene has CDR1 SGHRS and CDR2 YFSETQ. This CDR3 is built from 14 residues. CDR3 residues: CASSLVGTRETQDF. The CDR3 nucleotides are TGCGCCAGCAGCTTGGTAGGGACCCGGGAGACCCAGGACTTC.

This clonotype was seen at least ten times. The rearrangement joins TRBV24-1 to TRBJ2-5; D may be TRBD1 or TRBD2 (5 bases each). The CDR3 extends over 14 amino acids. Trimming stripped 4 bases from V and 4 bases from J, with 12 bases between. Germline CDR1 is KGHDR and CDR2 is SFDVKD. The CDR3 protein is CATSDGAGRETQYF. The CDR3 DNA reads as TGTGCCACCAGTGACGGGGCAGGGCGAGAGACCCAGTACTTC.

The CDR3 here is CASSQGGGQGYEQYF. The CDR3 nucleotides are TGCGCCAGCAGCCAAGGGGGGGGACAGGGATACGAGCAGTACTTC. This chain links TRBV4-3 with TRBJ2-7; TRBD1 aligns across 9 bases. The germline V gene has CDR1 LGHNA and CDR2 YSLEER. This CDR3 is built from 15 residues. After removal of 1 base from V and 4 bases from J, the junction contained 5 bases not matched to a gene.